These 18 T cell receptor beta chains originate from one sample sequenced in a study of T cells in localized non-small cell lung cancer. The repertoire was sequenced with immunoSEQ multiplex PCR; TCRdb's copy has only in-frame clones and lacks some. The data contain about 59,000 clones, about 90% of them seen just once; the ten biggest clones take up 20% to 25%. The sample consisted of peripheral blood, taken before any cancer treatment. The receptors derive from a man aged 40 to 75 with stage I squamous cell lung carcinoma.

J is TRBJ2-5 and V is TRBV7-6; D remains ambiguous. The germline V and J ends were trimmed by 0 bases and 4 bases, with 3 bases remaining between them. The CDR3 totals 12 residues. CDR1 and CDR2 from the germline V gene are SGHVS and FNYEAQ. In nucleotides, the CDR3 is TGTGCCAGCAGCTTAGCAGTAGAGACCCAGTACTTC. Translating gives CASSLAVETQYF. The full variable domain, its missing parts supplied by reference TRBV7-6 and TRBJ2-5, is GAGVSQSPRYKVTKRGQDVALRCDPISGHVSLYWYRQALGQGPEFLTYFNYEAQQDKSGLPNDRFSAERPEGSISTLTIQRTEQRDSAMYRCASSLAVETQYFGPGTRLLVL.

The J gene is TRBJ2-7, the V gene TRBV21-1; the D call of TRBD1 is as the table states it, not checked on the DNA. TRBV21-1 corresponds to a pseudogene. CDR3 size: 13 residues. This CDR3 is CASSKTTAYEQYF. DNA of the CDR3: TGTGCCAGCAGCAAAACAACAGCCTACGAGCAGTACTTC.

The V call is TRBV5-6, the J call TRBJ1-1, with 11 positions matching TRBD1. The CDR3 is 17 amino acids. Germline CDR1 SGHDT, CDR2 YYEEEE. The V and J ends lost 3 bases and 0 bases, in that order; junction bases with no gene match: 7. DNA of the CDR3: TGTGCCAGCAGCTCCCGGGACAGGGGGTTTATGAACACTGAAGCTTTCTTT. It encodes CASSSRDRGFMNTEAFF.

A few counts support this clone. V and J are TRBV7-6 and TRBJ1-1; D remains unclear. The CDR3 has 14 amino acids. The V end lost 5 bases, the J end lost 1 base, and 11 bases lay between the germline ends. CDR1 is SGHVS and CDR2 is FNYEAQ in the germline V gene. The CDR3 is CASSVRRENTEAFF. CDR3 nucleotides: TGTGCCAGCAGCGTAAGGCGGGAGAACACTGAAGCTTTCTTT.

Concerning this clone: The sample contains more than one DNA sequence encoding this CDR3. This chain uses TRBV7-2 with TRBJ2-7, with D unresolved. The CDR3 loop spans 12 amino acids. The V gene lost 1 base and the J gene lost 1 base, with 2 bases spanning the gap. In germline, CDR1 is SGHTA, CDR2 FQGNSA. CDR3 residues: CASSLVSYEQYF. DNA of the CDR3: TGTGCCAGCAGCTTAGTATCCTACGAGCAGTACTTC.

CDR3: CASSLTGTGRAQPQHF. CDR3 sequence (DNA): TGTGCCAGCAGCTTAACCGGGACAGGGAGGGCTCAGCCCCAGCATTTT. The genes are TRBV5-5 and TRBJ1-5; TRBD1 matches at 9 bases. CDR3 length: 16 amino acids. V trimming: 2 bases; J trimming: 6 bases; junction bases outside the gene matches: 9. CDR1 is SGHKS, CDR2 YYEKEE, per germline (reference sequence).

The V call is TRBV27, the J call TRBJ2-2; TRBD2 matches 10 bases. Germline CDR1 reads MNHEY; CDR2 reads SMNVEV (reference sequence). Losses at the gene ends were 7 bases for V and 7 bases for J; bases not matched to a gene: 9. This CDR3 is 15 amino acids long. CDR3: CASIRTSGVGGELFF. In DNA, the CDR3 is TGTGCCAGCATTAGGACTAGCGGTGTCGGCGGGGAGCTGTTTTTT.

This clone was observed a single time. The chain couples TRBV2 to TRBJ2-7; D perhaps matches TRBD1 (7 bases). The ends were cut back, 7 bases at V and 3 bases at J, with 19 bases in the middle. The CDR3 extends over 15 amino acids. Germline loops: CDR1 SNHLY, CDR2 FYNNEI. DNA of the CDR3: TGTGCCAGCACACACAGGGGAGGCTCCAACTACGAGCAGTACTTC. Its translation is CASTHRGGSNYEQYF.

This rearrangement joins TRBV19 to TRBJ1-2, with a possible D match to TRBD1 (5 bases). This CDR3 is 14 amino acids long. V lost 1 base and J lost 5, with 11 bases in between. Germline assignment: CDR1 LNHDA and CDR2 SQIVND (reference sequence). The CDR3 loop reads CASSIATAGYGYTF. The DNA of the CDR3 is TGTGCCAGTAGTATAGCCACGGCAGGGTATGGCTACACCTTC. Combining the CDR3 with reference TRBV19 and TRBJ1-2 gives the whole variable domain DGGITQSPKYLFRKEGQNVTLSCEQNLNHDAMYWYRQDPGQGLRLIYYSQIVNDFQKGDIAEGYSVSREKKESFPLTVTSAQKNPTAFYLCASSIATAGYGYTFGSGTRLTVV.

The chain has TRBV27 and TRBJ2-2; D is possibly TRBD1 (5 bases). The CDR3 spans 14 residues. V lost 2 bases, J lost 6 bases, and 10 bases lay in between. CDR1 and CDR2 (germline): MNHEY, SMNVEV (reference sequence). This CDR3 reads CASSLVVGAGELFF. The CDR3 DNA reads as TGTGCCAGCAGTTTAGTGGTAGGGGCCGGGGAGCTGTTTTTT.

The chain combines TRBV6-6 with TRBJ1-2; D perhaps matches TRBD1 (5 bases). Deletions cut 2 bases from V and 10 bases from J, with 14 bases between. In germline, CDR1 is MNHNY, CDR2 SVGAGI (reference sequence). The CDR3 sequence is 13 residues long. The CDR3 loop reads CASSYSSGRDYTF. CDR3 bases: TGTGCCAGCAGTTACAGTTCAGGGAGGGACTACACCTTC.

The genes are TRBV14 and TRBJ2-5; perhaps TRBD1 as D (5 bases). This CDR3 region has 12 residues. Germline CDR1 and CDR2: SGHDN and FVKESK. Between the trimmed V and J ends, which lost 3 bases and 4 bases, there was a span of 6 bases. The CDR3 coding sequence is TGTGCCAGCAGCCAGGGGCGAGAGACCCAGTACTTC. Its protein product is CASSQGRETQYF.

This chain's CDR3 is CASSSDRGDQPQHF. Written as DNA, the CDR3 is TGTGCCAGCAGTTCTGACAGGGGGGATCAGCCCCAGCATTTT. The J gene is TRBJ1-5, the V gene TRBV6-5, with 9 bases identical to TRBD1. J gave up 5 bases and V 4 bases, and 3 bases lay outside the gene matches. The CDR3 spans 14 residues. From germline, CDR1 is MNHEY and CDR2 SVGAGI.

The CDR3 loop is CASSWRRDYSTDTQYF. Written as DNA, the CDR3 is TGTGCCAGCAGCTGGCGCAGGGATTATAGCACAGATACGCAGTATTTT. The V call is TRBV5-6, the J call TRBJ2-3, with D maybe TRBD1 (5 bases). This CDR3 has 16 residues. The germline gives CDR1 SGHDT, CDR2 YYEEEE. V lost 3 bases to trimming and J lost 0 bases, with 14 bases between them.

This chain uses TRBV4-3 with TRBJ1-2; D is possibly TRBD1 (5 bases). Trimming took off 0 bases at V and 4 bases at J, with 12 bases between the two ends. CDR1 is LGHNA and CDR2 is YSLEER in the germline V gene. This CDR3 is 15 amino acids long. The CDR3 region is CASSQDRGGTYGYTF. CDR3 in DNA: TGCGCCAGCAGCCAAGATCGTGGAGGGACCTATGGCTACACCTTC.

The chain uses TRBV5-5 and TRBJ1-2; D call uncertain. V was shortened by 0 bases and J by 5 bases, with 5 bases between the two germline ends. The CDR3 is 12 residues long. CDR1 is SGHKS, CDR2 YYEKEE, per germline (reference sequence). CDR3 region: CASSLDEYGYTF. CDR3 nucleotide sequence: TGTGCCAGCAGCTTGGACGAATATGGCTACACCTTC.

The chain employs TRBV7-9 and TRBJ1-1; D ambiguous. This CDR3 comprises 12 residues. Germline assignment: CDR1 SEHNR and CDR2 FQNEAQ (reference sequence). Trimming pared 5 bases from V and 8 bases from J, leaving 12 bases between. The CDR3 region has the DNA TGTGCCAGCAGCCTAAAGATCTCCGAAGCTTTCTTT. Its protein is CASSLKISEAFF.

The chain has TRBV7-2 and TRBJ2-7; perhaps TRBD2 as D (6 bases). Germline V lookup: CDR1 SGHTA, CDR2 FQGNSA. Trimming took off 0 bases at V and 3 bases at J, with 9 bases between the two ends. The CDR3 totals 14 residues. CDR3 bases: TGTGCCAGCAGCTTAGCCCCTAGCGACTACGAGCAGTACTTC. Residues: CASSLAPSDYEQYF.